These T cell receptor beta chains were read from a single sample in a study of CD8 T cells in Susac syndrome. TCRdb redid the calling of the immunoSEQ multiplex PCR reads with MiXCR, one entry per CDR3 protein. The sample includes around 170,000 distinct CDR3 sequences, roughly 94% of them seen just once. Sequencing was performed on CD4+ T cells from PBMCs. All receptors derive from a human donor with Susac syndrome. The CDR3 runs from the conserved cysteine through the conserved F or W. D genes are given only for firm matches. Some rows mark clone size as missing; the rest say once, few, many or name a class of expanded clone.

>.|.|TRBJ2-5|TRBV4-1
TGCGCCAGCAGCCAAGATCCGGGCCAAGAGACCCAGTACTTC
CASSQDPGQETQYF
>once|.|TRBJ2-6|TRBV29-1
TGCAGCGTTGAATCCCAGGGGTCCAACTCTGGGGCCAACGTCCTGACTTTC
CSVESQGSNSGANVLTF
>.|TRBD1|TRBJ1-6|TRBV3-1
TGTGCCAGCAGCCTGCCCCGGACAGGGAGGGATTCACCCCTCCACTTT
CASSLPRTGRDSPLHF
>.|TRBD2|TRBJ2-3|TRBV24-1
TGTGCCACCAGGAGCGGGGGGAGCACAGATACGCAGTATTTT
CATRSGGSTDTQYF
>.|.|TRBJ1-3|TRBV20-1
TGCAGTGCTAGAGGGGCGAGCTCTGGAAACACCATATATTTT
CSARGASSGNTIYF
>.|.|TRBJ2-2|TRBV18
TGTGCCAGCTCACCGCTGGCAACAGGGACCAGGGGTCCCACCGGGGAGCTGTTTTTT
CASSPLATGTRGPTGELFF
>.|.|TRBJ1-5|TRBV7-2
TGTGCCAGCAGCTTTTCGGACGGTCAGCCCCAGCATTTT
CASSFSDGQPQHF
>.|.|TRBJ2-5|TRBV6-5
TGTGCCAGCAGTTACCCGCTGGGGGGGGCAGAGACCCAGTACTTC
CASSYPLGGAETQYF
>once|TRBD1|TRBJ1-1|TRBV20-1
TGCAGTGCTAGATGGCAGGGGGCTAAGACTGAAGCTTTCTTT
CSARWQGAKTEAFF
>.|.|TRBJ2-1|TRBV27
TGTGCCAGCAGTTTCGGGGGCCATGAGCAGTTCTTC
CASSFGGHEQFF
>.|TRBD1|TRBJ1-1|TRBV5-1
TGCGCCAGCAGCTTGGCCGGGACAGTTTCTCCTTTCTTT
CASSLAGTVSPFF
>.|.|TRBJ2-5|TRBV5-1
TGCGCCAGCAGCTTGTCAGGGGACGGGACCCAGTACTTC
CASSLSGDGTQYF
>few|.|TRBJ2-1|TRBV18
TGTGCCAGCTCACAGGACCGTAATGAGCAGTTCTTC
CASSQDRNEQFF
>once|TRBD2|TRBJ2-1|TRBV20-1
TGCAGTGCTAGTTGGACTAGGGGAAACAATGAGCAGTTCTTC
CSASWTRGNNEQFF
>.|.|TRBJ2-7|TRBV29-1
TGCAGCGTTGAGAGGGGGAGCTCCTACGAGCAGTACTTC
CSVERGSSYEQYF
>.|.|TRBJ1-1|TRBV6-5
TGTGCCAGCAGTTACTCTGGACACCCGAACACTGAAGCTTTCTTT
CASSYSGHPNTEAFF
>.|.|TRBJ2-1|TRBV19
TGTGCCAGTAGTAGCCCCAGCTACAATGAGCAGTTCTTC
CASSSPSYNEQFF
>.|.|TRBJ2-2|TRBV29-1
TGCAGCGTGTGGGACATAACGAACACCGGGGAGCTGTTTTTT
CSVWDITNTGELFF
>once|.|TRBJ1-2|TRBV9
TGTGCCAGCAGCGTAGGAAACATCCCTAACTATGGCTACACCTTC
CASSVGNIPNYGYTF
>.|.|TRBJ2-1|TRBV14
TGTGCCAGCAGCCAAGATATAGGGGGGGTCGATGAGCAGTTCTTC
CASSQDIGGVDEQFF
>once|.|TRBJ2-5|TRBV10-3
TGTGCCATCAGTGAGTCCCAAGAGACCCAGTACTTC
CAISESQETQYF
>.|TRBD1|TRBJ1-1|TRBV11-2
TGTGCCAGCAGCTTAGTTACAGGGGTAACTGAAGCTTTCTTT
CASSLVTGVTEAFF
>.|TRBD2|TRBJ2-5|TRBV29-1
TGCAGCATCCTGGGGGGGCAAGAGACCCAGTACTTC
CSILGGQETQYF
>.|.|TRBJ1-1|TRBV6-5
TGTGCCAGCAGTTACGGTTCGACAGGGAACACTGAAGCTTTCTTT
CASSYGSTGNTEAFF
>.|.|TRBJ2-1|TRBV29-1
TGCAGCGGCGGGGCAGGTTACGACAATGAGCAGTTCTTC
CSGGAGYDNEQFF
>.|TRBD2|TRBJ2-1|TRBV10-3
TGTGCCATCAGTAACCCGACTAGCGGGGGTGACAATGAGCAGTTCTTC
CAISNPTSGGDNEQFF
>.|.|TRBJ1-5|TRBV10-3
TGTGCCATCAGTGAGTCGGCAGATAGCAATCAGCCCCAGCATTTT
CAISESADSNQPQHF
>.|.|TRBJ2-6|TRBV12-3/TRBV12-4
TGTGCCAGCAGTCCCACAACTTCTGGGGCCAACGTCCTGACTTTC
CASSPTTSGANVLTF
>.|TRBD2|TRBJ2-7|TRBV5-1
TGCGCCAGCAGTTGGGAGGGCACCTACGAGCAGTACTTC
CASSWEGTYEQYF
>.|TRBD1|TRBJ2-3|TRBV29-1
TGCAGCAAGACAGGGGTCAACACAGATACGCAGTATTTT
CSKTGVNTDTQYF
>.|TRBD1|TRBJ1-5|TRBV20-1
TGCAGTGCTCAGGGGGGAAATCAGCCCCAGCATTTT
CSAQGGNQPQHF
>.|.|TRBJ2-1|TRBV13
TGTGCCAGCAGCTTATATCGGACAAGCTCCTACAATGAGCAGTTCTTC
CASSLYRTSSYNEQFF
>.|TRBD2|TRBJ2-1|TRBV30
TGTGCCTGGAGTGTCTGGCTAGCGGGGGCCGGTGAGCAGTTCTTC
CAWSVWLAGAGEQFF
>.|TRBD1|TRBJ1-2|TRBV7-9
TGTGCCAGCAGCCCAGCCGGGACAGGGTGGATTTATGGCTACACCTTC
CASSPAGTGWIYGYTF
>few|TRBD1|TRBJ1-2|TRBV13
TGTGCCAGCAGCTCTGACAGGGGGATCTATGGCTACACCTTC
CASSSDRGIYGYTF
>.|.|TRBJ2-5|TRBV5-4
TGTGCCAGCAGCTGCTGTCGGCCCATCCAAGAGACCCAGTACTTC
CASSCCRPIQETQYF
>.|.|TRBJ1-1|TRBV6-6
TGTGCCAGCAAGGGGGGGCCTCGGACTGAAGCTTTCTTT
CASKGGPRTEAFF